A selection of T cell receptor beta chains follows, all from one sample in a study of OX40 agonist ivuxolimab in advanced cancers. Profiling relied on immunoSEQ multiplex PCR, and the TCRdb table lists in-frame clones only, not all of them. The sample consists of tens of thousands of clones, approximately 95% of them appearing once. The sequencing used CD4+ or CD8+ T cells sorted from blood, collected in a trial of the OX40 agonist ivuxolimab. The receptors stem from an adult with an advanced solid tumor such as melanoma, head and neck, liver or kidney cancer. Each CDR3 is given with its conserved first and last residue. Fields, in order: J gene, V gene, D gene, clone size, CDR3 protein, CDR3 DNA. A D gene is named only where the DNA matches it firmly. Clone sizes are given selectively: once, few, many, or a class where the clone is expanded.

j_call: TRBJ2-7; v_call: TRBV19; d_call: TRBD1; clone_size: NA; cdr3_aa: CASSIHRGLGGYEQYF; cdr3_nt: TGTGCCAGTAGTATCCACAGGGGGCTTGGAGGCTACGAGCAGTACTTC
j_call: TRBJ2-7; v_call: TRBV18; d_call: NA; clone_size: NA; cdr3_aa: CASSPKEYEQYF; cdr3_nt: TGTGCCAGCTCACCCAAGGAATACGAGCAGTACTTC
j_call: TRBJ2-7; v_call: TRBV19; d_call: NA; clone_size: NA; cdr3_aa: CASSTGSYEQYF; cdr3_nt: TGTGCCAGTAGTACGGGTTCCTACGAGCAGTACTTC
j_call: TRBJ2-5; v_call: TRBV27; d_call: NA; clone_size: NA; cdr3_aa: CASSPSGLRETQYF; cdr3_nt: TGTGCCAGCAGTCCTTCGGGACTCCGAGAGACCCAGTACTTC
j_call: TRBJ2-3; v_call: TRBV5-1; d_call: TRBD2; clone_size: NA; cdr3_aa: CASSPITSGRVTDTQYF; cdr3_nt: TGCGCCAGCAGTCCGATTACTAGCGGGAGGGTCACAGATACGCAGTATTTT
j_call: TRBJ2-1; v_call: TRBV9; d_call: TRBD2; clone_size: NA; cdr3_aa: CASSVAGLAGGPYNEQFF; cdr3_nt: TGTGCCAGCAGCGTAGCGGGCCTAGCGGGAGGTCCCTACAATGAGCAGTTCTTC
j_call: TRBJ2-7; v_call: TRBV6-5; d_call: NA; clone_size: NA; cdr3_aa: CASSQIDEQYF; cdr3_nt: TGTGCCAGCAGTCAAATTGACGAGCAGTACTTC
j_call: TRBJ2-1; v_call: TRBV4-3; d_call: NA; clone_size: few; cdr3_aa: CASSPFRGLAEQFF; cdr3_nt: TGCGCCAGCAGCCCGTTCCGGGGTTTGGCTGAGCAGTTCTTC
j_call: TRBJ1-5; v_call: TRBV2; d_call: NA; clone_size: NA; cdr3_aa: CASSDSGMGQPQHF; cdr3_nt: TGTGCCAGCAGTGACTCAGGGATGGGTCAGCCCCAGCATTTT
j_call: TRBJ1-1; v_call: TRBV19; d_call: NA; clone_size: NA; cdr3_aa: CASSISMNTEAFF; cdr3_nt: TGTGCCAGTAGTATAAGCATGAACACTGAAGCTTTCTTT
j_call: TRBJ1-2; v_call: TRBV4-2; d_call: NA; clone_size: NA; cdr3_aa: CASSQGIQGVVGGYTF; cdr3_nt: TGTGCCAGCAGCCAAGGGATACAGGGCGTTGTTGGTGGCTACACCTTC
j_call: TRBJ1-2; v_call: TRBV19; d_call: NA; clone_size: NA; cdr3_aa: CASSIGPVGYGYTF; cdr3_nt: TGTGCCAGTAGTATTGGACCCGTAGGCTATGGCTACACCTTC
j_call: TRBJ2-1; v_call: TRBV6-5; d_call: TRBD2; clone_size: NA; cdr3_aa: CASSYGKRESEQFF; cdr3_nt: TGTGCCAGCAGTTACGGGAAGCGGGAGTCTGAGCAGTTCTTC
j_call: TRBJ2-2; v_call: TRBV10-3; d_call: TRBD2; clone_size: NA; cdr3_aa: CAISVETSDTGELFF; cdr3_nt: TGTGCCATCAGTGTTGAGACTAGCGACACCGGGGAGCTGTTTTTT
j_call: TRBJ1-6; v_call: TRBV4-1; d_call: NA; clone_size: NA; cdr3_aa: CASSQEQGFDSPLHF; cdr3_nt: TGCGCCAGCAGCCAAGAACAGGGTTTCGATTCACCCCTCCACTTT
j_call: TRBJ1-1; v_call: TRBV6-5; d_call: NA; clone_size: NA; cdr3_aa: CASGVRWDTEAFF; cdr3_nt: TGTGCCAGCGGGGTGCGATGGGACACTGAAGCTTTCTTT
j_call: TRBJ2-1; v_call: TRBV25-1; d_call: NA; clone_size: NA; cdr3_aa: CASSEFAGLRSNEQFF; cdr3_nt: TGTGCCAGCAGTGAATTTGCCGGACTTCGAAGTAATGAGCAGTTCTTC
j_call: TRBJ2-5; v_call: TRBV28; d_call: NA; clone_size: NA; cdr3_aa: CASSWDLQETQYF; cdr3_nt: TGTGCCAGCAGTTGGGACCTCCAAGAGACCCAGTACTTC